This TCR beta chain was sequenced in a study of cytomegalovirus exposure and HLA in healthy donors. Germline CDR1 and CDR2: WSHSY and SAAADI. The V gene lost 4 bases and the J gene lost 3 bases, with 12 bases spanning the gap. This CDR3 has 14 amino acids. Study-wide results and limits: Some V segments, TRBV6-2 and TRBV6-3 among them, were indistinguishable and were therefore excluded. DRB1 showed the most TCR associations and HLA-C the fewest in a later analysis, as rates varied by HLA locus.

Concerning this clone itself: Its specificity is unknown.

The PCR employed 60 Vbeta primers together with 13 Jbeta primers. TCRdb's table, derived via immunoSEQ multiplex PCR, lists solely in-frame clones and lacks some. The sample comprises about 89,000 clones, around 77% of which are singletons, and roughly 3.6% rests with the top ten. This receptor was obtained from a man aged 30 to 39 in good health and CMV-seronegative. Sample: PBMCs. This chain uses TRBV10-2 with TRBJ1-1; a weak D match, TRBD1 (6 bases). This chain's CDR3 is CASSVRDIDTEAFF. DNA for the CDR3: TGCGCCAGCAGTGTGAGGGACATCGACACTGAAGCTTTCTTT.